A single sample is the source of the 24 T cell receptor beta chains below, sequenced in a study of shared clonotypes between healthy human individuals. This table comes from immunoSEQ multiplex PCR, and its TCRdb copy is limited to in-frame clones, with some not included. The sample lists under 1,100,000 clones, more than 75% occurring once. Sequences were obtained from memory CD4+ T cells from PBMCs. Subset meaning: CD45RA-negative fraction. The receptors were sampled from a man in his late teens or twenties in good health. Some clones in this sample may be carry-over from other donors' samples.

This clone turned up a few times. The chain joins TRBV7-3 to TRBJ2-1; D not resolved. Trimming stripped 3 bases from V and 8 bases from J, with 14 bases between. CDR3 size: 14 residues. Germline lookup yields CDR1 SGHTA and CDR2 FQGTGA. The CDR3 sequence: CASSFKGPEDEQFF. The CDR3 DNA follows: TGTGCCAGCAGCTTCAAGGGCCCGGAAGATGAGCAGTTCTTC.

The J gene is TRBJ2-5, the V gene TRBV2; TRBD1 agrees at 10 bases. The germline CDR1 and CDR2 sequences are SNHLY and FYNNEI. This CDR3 region has 15 residues. The ends lost 1 base at V and 5 bases at J; junction bases unmatched: 4. CDR3 sequence reads: CASSEGQGARETQYF. DNA for the CDR3: TGTGCCAGCAGTGAAGGACAGGGGGCGCGGGAGACCCAGTACTTC.

As regards this clone: Different DNA sequences within this sample yield the same CDR3. This chain uses TRBV6-1 with TRBJ1-2; tentatively, D is TRBD1 (6 bases). The germline V gene encodes CDR1 MNHNS and CDR2 SASEGT. This CDR3 contains 13 residues. Trimming took off 4 bases at V and 2 bases at J, with 8 bases between the two ends. CDR3 protein: CASSVTGNYGYTF. The CDR3 DNA reads as TGTGCCAGCAGTGTCACAGGGAACTATGGCTACACCTTC.

The chain is built from TRBV6-6 and TRBJ2-1; TRBD2 agrees at 7 bases. This CDR3 contains 15 residues. V shed 5 bases and J 4 bases; nucleotides not matched to a gene: 8. CDR1 is MNHNY, CDR2 SVGAGI, per germline (reference sequence). CDR3 coding DNA: TGTGCCAGCAGTCCGCGACTAGCAGCATACAATGAGCAGTTCTTC. It specifies CASSPRLAAYNEQFF.

The V gene is TRBV27, the J gene TRBJ2-5; TRBD1 agrees at 11 bases. The germline V gene has CDR1 MNHEY and CDR2 SMNVEV (reference sequence). V was pared by 5 bases and J by 4 bases, with 6 bases of the junction left unmatched. CDR3 length equals 15 residues. CDR3 DNA sequence: TGTGCCAGCAGTCCGCGGACAGGGGGCGTAGAGACCCAGTACTTC. This translates into CASSPRTGGVETQYF.

Points on this clone: Other DNA sequences from this sample encode an identical CDR3 as well. This chain links TRBV5-1 with TRBJ2-5, with 10 positions matching TRBD1. V lost 3 bases, J lost 4 bases, and 3 bases stayed unmatched. The CDR3 is made up of 14 amino acids. Germline V gene data show CDR1 as SGHRS and CDR2 as YFSETQ. The CDR3 spells CASSWGQGRETQYF. The CDR3 nucleotides read TGCGCCAGCAGCTGGGGACAGGGGAGAGAGACCCAGTACTTC.

The V gene is TRBV7-2, the J gene TRBJ1-2, with TRBD1 as a possible D gene (6 bases). Germline V gene lookup returns CDR1 SGHTA and CDR2 FQGNSA. CDR3 size: 16 residues. The ends were cut back, 5 bases at V and 2 bases at J, with 18 bases in the middle. CDR3 in amino acids: CASSPSRGGVNYGYTF. DNA for the CDR3: TGTGCCAGCAGCCCGAGCAGGGGAGGGGTAAACTATGGCTACACCTTC.

The CDR3 is CASSPRSLFTGELFF. The CDR3 DNA reads TGTGCCAGCAGCCCAAGGTCTCTTTTCACCGGGGAGCTGTTTTTT. V gene TRBV11-2 combines with J gene TRBJ2-2; no clear D gene. This CDR3 is built from 15 residues. V lost 5 bases to trimming and J lost 4 bases, with 14 bases between them. Germline loops: CDR1 SGHAT, CDR2 FQNNGV.

The CDR3 nucleotides are TGTGCCAGCAGCGTAGGGTGGGGCCCAATTCGGGGTGAGCAGTTCTTC. Translated, it gives CASSVGWGPIRGEQFF. This chain connects TRBV9 to TRBJ2-1; D could derive from TRBD1 or TRBD2 (5 bases each). Germline V gene sequence: CDR1 SGDLS, CDR2 YYNGEE. CDR3 length: 16 residues. The ends were cut back, 0 bases at V and 9 bases at J, with 19 bases in the middle.

This chain joins TRBV13 and TRBJ1-2, with 10 bases identical to TRBD1. Germline V gives CDR1 PRHDT, CDR2 FYEKMQ (reference sequence). Trimming at V came to 5 bases and at J to 4 bases, leaving 1 base not matched to a gene. The CDR3 totals 13 residues. The CDR3 nucleotides read TGTGCCAGCAGCCGGACAGGGGGCTATGGCTACACCTTC. It specifies CASSRTGGYGYTF.

The V call is TRBV2, the J call TRBJ2-7; either TRBD1 or TRBD2 may supply D (5 bases each). Between the trimmed V and J ends, which lost 7 bases and 4 bases, there was a span of 20 bases. CDR3 length: 15 amino acids. The germline V gene has CDR1 SNHLY and CDR2 FYNNEI. CDR3 sequence: CASKPGGGIAYEQYF. DNA of the CDR3: TGTGCCAGCAAACCAGGTGGGGGAATCGCGTACGAGCAGTACTTC.

About this clone: With a far larger clone one base away, a read error is the likely cause. The chain carries TRBV9 and TRBJ2-7, with 11 bases lining up with TRBD1. CDR1 and CDR2 (germline): SGDLS, YYNGEE. J was trimmed by 2 bases and V by 4 bases; bases with no gene match: 2. CDR3 length: 14 amino acids. The CDR3: CASSRDRGTYEQYF. The CDR3 nucleotides read TGTGCCAGCAGCCGGGACAGGGGGACCTACGAGCAGTACTTC.

A note on this clone: Within the sample, other DNA sequences also encode this same CDR3. The chain has TRBV19 and TRBJ2-5, with D possibly being TRBD2 (6 bases). CDR1 is LNHDA and CDR2 is SQIVND in the germline V gene (reference sequence). The CDR3 spans 13 residues. The ends were cut back, 4 bases at V and 2 bases at J, with 8 bases in the middle. The CDR3 loop is CASSRLAQETQYF. In DNA, the CDR3 is TGTGCCAGTAGTAGGCTAGCGCAAGAGACCCAGTACTTC.

This clone was recorded a few times. V and J are TRBV27 and TRBJ2-4, with D tentatively TRBD2 (6 bases). The CDR3 is 18 residues long. V was clipped by 2 bases and J by 0 bases, with 17 bases between them. Germline-derived CDR1 and CDR2 are MNHEY and SMNVEV (reference sequence). CDR3 protein: CASSLLGGDPEAKNIQYF. DNA for the CDR3: TGTGCCAGCAGTTTACTCGGAGGGGATCCTGAAGCCAAAAACATTCAGTACTTC.

This clone was found many times. This CDR3 is also generated by other DNA sequences in the sample. The rearrangement links TRBV30 to TRBJ1-5; no reliable D call. Trimming took 0 bases from V and 4 from J, leaving 7 bases between them. Germline V gene sequence: CDR1 GTSNPN, CDR2 SVGIG (reference sequence). The CDR3 extends over 13 amino acids. The CDR3 reads CAWSVTGNQPQHF. Written as DNA, the CDR3 is TGTGCCTGGAGTGTAACCGGGAATCAGCCCCAGCATTTT.

To note about this clone: Other DNA sequences from this sample encode an identical CDR3 as well. This chain uses TRBV6-1 with TRBJ1-5, with unresolved D. The CDR3 length is 11 residues. In germline, CDR1 is MNHNS, CDR2 SASEGT. The V and J ends lost 5 bases and 5 bases respectively, with 4 bases between them. CDR3 residues: CASSSYQPQHF. DNA of the CDR3: TGTGCCAGCAGTTCGTATCAGCCCCAGCATTTT.

The chain carries TRBV10-3 and TRBJ2-3; possible D gene TRBD2, 6 bases. CDR3 length: 13 residues. Germline values: CDR1 ENHRY, CDR2 SYGVKD. V lost 8 bases to trimming and J lost 0 bases, with 9 bases between them. The CDR3 loop is CAIGAGSTDTQYF. CDR3 nucleotide sequence: TGTGCCATCGGTGCGGGGAGCACAGATACGCAGTATTTT.

V and J are TRBV11-2 and TRBJ2-2, with no clear D. The CDR3 is 15 residues long. Trimming stripped 2 bases from V and 7 bases from J, with 14 bases between. The germline V gene has CDR1 SGHAT and CDR2 FQNNGV. The DNA for the CDR3 is TGTGCCAGCAGCTTACTTGGCACGAACCTCGGGGAGCTGTTTTTT. Its protein is CASSLLGTNLGELFF.

The chain uses TRBV18 and TRBJ2-7; 7 bases line up with TRBD2. This CDR3 is 17 amino acids long. V dropped 2 bases and J dropped 3; count of bases not matched to a gene: 13. CDR1 is KGHSH, CDR2 LQKENI, per germline. The CDR3, as DNA: TGTGCCAGCTCACCAACCTCCCCTGGGAGGGACTTCTACGAGCAGTACTTC. Its translation: CASSPTSPGRDFYEQYF.

To note about this clone: Other nucleotide sequences in the sample specify the same CDR3. V usage is TRBV18 and J usage is TRBJ2-1, with 11 bases fitting TRBD1. The germline CDR1 and CDR2 sequences are KGHSH and LQKENI. The CDR3 loop spans 15 amino acids. Unmatched junction bases numbered 2, after V lost 2 bases and J lost 5 bases. CDR3 nucleotides: TGTGCCAGCTCACCAGGGACAGGGGGAGACAATGAGCAGTTCTTC. The encoded protein is CASSPGTGGDNEQFF.

V gene TRBV28 combines with J gene TRBJ2-1; D assignment may be TRBD1 or TRBD2 (5 bases each). The germline V gene has CDR1 MDHEN and CDR2 SYDVKM. V lost 4 bases, J lost 8 bases, and 15 bases lay in between. This CDR3 has 14 residues. CDR3: CASSSRLQGDEQFF. CDR3 nucleotides: TGTGCCAGCAGTTCCCGGCTCCAGGGAGATGAGCAGTTCTTC.

This rearrangement joins TRBV27 to TRBJ2-1; 11 bases fit TRBD2. The CDR3 runs to 16 residues. CDR1 is MNHEY and CDR2 is SMNVEV in the germline V gene (reference sequence). Trimming took 5 bases from V and 7 from J; bases not matched to a gene: 10. CDR3 sequence: CASSPSIGTSGNEQFF. CDR3 bases: TGTGCCAGCAGTCCGTCCATTGGGACTAGCGGAAATGAGCAGTTCTTC.

The chain recombines TRBV2 with TRBJ1-2; no definite D call. This CDR3 has 13 residues. Trimming took off 11 bases at V and 2 bases at J, with 15 bases between the two ends. Germline CDR1 SNHLY, CDR2 FYNNEI. The CDR3 loop is CASRGGGNYGYTF. The DNA of the CDR3 is TGTGCCTCCCGGGGAGGAGGGAACTATGGCTACACCTTC.

This clone was picked up one time. The chain joins TRBV7-3 to TRBJ2-1; TRBD2 might be the D (6 bases). The germline gives CDR1 SGHTA, CDR2 FQGTGA. This CDR3 has 15 amino acids. The V gene lost 1 base and the J gene lost 8 bases, with 15 bases spanning the gap. CDR3 sequence (DNA): TGTGCCAGCAGCTTAAGGTGGTCAGAGCGGGATGAGCAGTTCTTC. Protein product: CASSLRWSERDEQFF. Using reference TRBV7-3 and TRBJ2-1 for the parts outside the CDR3, the full variable domain is GAGVSQTPSNKVTEKGKYVELRCDPISGHTALYWYRQSLGQGPEFLIYFQGTGAADDSGLPNDRFFAVRPEGSVSTLKIQRTERGDSAVYLCASSLRWSERDEQFFGPGTRLTVL.